This T cell receptor beta chain was profiled in a study of blood T cell repertoires in COVID-19. The repertoire was sequenced with immunoSEQ multiplex PCR; TCRdb's copy has only in-frame clones and lacks some. The sample lists around 200,000 clones, 89% occurring once. The CDR3 is 16 residues long. Germline lookup yields CDR1 SGHVS and CDR2 FQNEAQ. V dropped 5 bases and J dropped 1 base, with 16 bases sitting between them. The receptor's source is a woman in her forties with acute COVID-19. The sample comprised PBMCs or T cells enriched from blood (not recorded which). V gene TRBV7-8 combines with J gene TRBJ2-3, with a possible D match to TRBD1 (6 bases). The CDR3 loop reads CASSLHQGRGTDTQYF. In DNA form, the CDR3 reads TGTGCCAGCAGCCTACACCAGGGGCGCGGCACAGATACGCAGTATTTT. The variable domain in full, completed from reference TRBV7-8 and TRBJ2-3, reads GAGVSQSPRYKVAKRGQDVALRCDPISGHVSLFWYQQALGQGPEFLTYFQNEAQLDKSGLPSDRFFAERPEGSVSTLKIQRTQQEDSAVYLCASSLHQGRGTDTQYFGPGTRLTVL.